This T cell receptor (beta chain) was recorded in a study of T cells in Graves' hyperthyroidism and ophthalmopathy. What was amplified from RNA transcripts were TCR beta CDR3 regions. HTBI primers were the set used in a first-round RT-PCR of the TCR CDR3. TCRdb independently ran MiXCR on the multiplex PCR reads; one entry per CDR3 protein. The sample gives approximately 590,000 distinct CDR3 sequences, less than 20% of which show up once; about 7% is in the top ten. Sequencing used blood. The sequence was obtained from a woman under 40 with Graves' hyperthyroidism.

The CDR3 DNA follows: TGTGCCAGCAGATTACCGGGACGCGGCACAGATACGCAGTATTTT. Its translation: CASRLPGRGTDTQYF. The chain combines TRBV28 with TRBJ2-3; D possibly uses TRBD1 or TRBD2 (5 bases each). This CDR3 has 15 amino acids. Trimming pared 6 bases from V and 1 base from J, leaving 14 bases between. The germline V gene encodes CDR1 MDHEN and CDR2 SYDVKM.